Listed here is a single T cell receptor (beta chain). The data stem from a study of cytomegalovirus exposure and HLA in healthy donors. Assay: immunoSEQ multiplex PCR; the TCRdb copy retains only in-frame clones and omits some. The sample consists of about 240,000 clones, 70% to 90% of them appearing once. Germline V gene data show CDR1 as GTSNPN and CDR2 as SVGIG (reference sequence). This CDR3 has 14 residues. V gave up 5 bases and J gave up 4 bases; unmatched junction bases: 7. V usage is TRBV30 and J usage is TRBJ2-1, with TRBD2 matching 8 bases. The receptor comes from a woman aged 25-40 years in good health and CMV-seropositive. The sequenced sample consisted of PBMCs. The DNA for the CDR3 is TGTGCCTGGGGGGGGAAGCGGGGGTACAATGAGCAGTTCTTC. Residues: CAWGGKRGYNEQFF.